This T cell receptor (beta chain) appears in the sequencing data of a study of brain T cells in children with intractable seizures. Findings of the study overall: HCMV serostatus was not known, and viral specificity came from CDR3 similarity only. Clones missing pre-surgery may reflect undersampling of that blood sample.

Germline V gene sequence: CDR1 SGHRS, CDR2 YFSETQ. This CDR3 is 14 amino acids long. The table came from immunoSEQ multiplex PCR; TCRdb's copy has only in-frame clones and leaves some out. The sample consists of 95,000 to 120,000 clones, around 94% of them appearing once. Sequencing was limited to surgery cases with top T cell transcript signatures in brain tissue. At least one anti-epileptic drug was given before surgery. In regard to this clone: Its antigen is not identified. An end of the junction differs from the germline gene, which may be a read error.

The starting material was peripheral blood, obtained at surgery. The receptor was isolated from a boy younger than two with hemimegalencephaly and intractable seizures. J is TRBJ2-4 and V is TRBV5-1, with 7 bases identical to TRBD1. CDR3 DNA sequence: TGCGCCAGCAGCGTCTTAGGTAGGGGGCGCCTTGAGCACTTC. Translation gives CASSVLGRGRLEHF.